Sequencing of this TCR beta chain was carried out in a study of blood T cells in healthy people across ages. CDR3 length: 12 residues. Germline V gene data show CDR1 as MNHNY and CDR2 as SVGAGI (reference sequence). Trimming took 0 bases from V and 7 from J, leaving 4 bases between them. Findings and limits, study-wide: Donor CMV status, an unknown factor, possibly confounded changes in expanded clonotypes.

A second about 7 to 11 cycle PCR used barcoded and J-beta primers. Each of the cDNA molecules was tagged by a template-switch adaptor with 12 random nucleotides. TCRdb analysed the 5' RACE reads with MiXCR anew, one entry per CDR3 protein. In the table there are about 1 million distinct CDR3 sequences, around 43% of which are singletons. In the case of this clonotype: Its antigen is not known.

Input material: blood. This sequence originates from a woman aged 60-70 years in good health. V and J are TRBV6-6 and TRBJ1-5; unclear D gene. The CDR3 loop reads CASSYSPQPQHF. DNA of the CDR3: TGTGCCAGCAGTTACTCTCCACAGCCCCAGCATTTT.